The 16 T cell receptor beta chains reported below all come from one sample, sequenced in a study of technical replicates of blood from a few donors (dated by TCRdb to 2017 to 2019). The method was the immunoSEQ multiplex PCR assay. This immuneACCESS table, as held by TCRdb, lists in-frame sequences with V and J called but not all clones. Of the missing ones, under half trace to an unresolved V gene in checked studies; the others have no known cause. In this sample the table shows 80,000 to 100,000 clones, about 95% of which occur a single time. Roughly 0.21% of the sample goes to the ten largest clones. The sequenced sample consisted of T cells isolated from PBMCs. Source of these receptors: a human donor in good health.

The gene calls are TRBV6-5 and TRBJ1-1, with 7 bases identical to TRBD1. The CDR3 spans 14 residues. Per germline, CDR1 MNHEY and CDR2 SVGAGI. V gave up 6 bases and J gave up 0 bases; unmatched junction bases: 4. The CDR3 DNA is TGTGCCAGCAGGGGGACAGTCGTGAACACTGAAGCTTTCTTT. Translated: CASRGTVVNTEAFF.

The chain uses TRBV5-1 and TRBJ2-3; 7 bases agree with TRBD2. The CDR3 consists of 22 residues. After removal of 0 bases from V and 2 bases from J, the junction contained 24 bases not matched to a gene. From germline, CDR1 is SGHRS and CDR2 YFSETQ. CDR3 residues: CASSLGSGAGKRAVGATDTQYF. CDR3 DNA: TGCGCCAGCAGCTTGGGAAGTGGAGCGGGGAAGAGAGCGGTTGGGGCCACAGATACGCAGTATTTT.

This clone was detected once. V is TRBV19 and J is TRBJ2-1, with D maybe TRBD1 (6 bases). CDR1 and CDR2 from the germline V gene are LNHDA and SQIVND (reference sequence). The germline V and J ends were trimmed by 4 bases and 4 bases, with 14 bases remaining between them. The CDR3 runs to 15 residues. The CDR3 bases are TGTGCCAGTAGTACTTACAGGGCCCCTTACAATGAGCAGTTCTTC. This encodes CASSTYRAPYNEQFF. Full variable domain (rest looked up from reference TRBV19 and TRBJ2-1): DGGITQSPKYLFRKEGQNVTLSCEQNLNHDAMYWYRQDPGQGLRLIYYSQIVNDFQKGDIAEGYSVSREKKESFPLTVTSAQKNPTAFYLCASSTYRAPYNEQFFGPGTRLTVL.

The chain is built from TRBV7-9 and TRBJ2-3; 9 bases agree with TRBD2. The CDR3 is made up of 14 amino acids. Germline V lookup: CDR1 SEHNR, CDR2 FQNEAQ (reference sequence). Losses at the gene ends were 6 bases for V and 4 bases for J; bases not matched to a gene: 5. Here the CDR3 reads CASSTGTSSDTQYF. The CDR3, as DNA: TGTGCCAGCAGTACCGGGACTAGCTCAGATACGCAGTATTTT.

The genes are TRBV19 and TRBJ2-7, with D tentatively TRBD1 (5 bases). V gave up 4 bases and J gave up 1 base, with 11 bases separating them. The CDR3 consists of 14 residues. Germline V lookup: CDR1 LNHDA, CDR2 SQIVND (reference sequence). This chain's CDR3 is CASSKQRQSYEQYF. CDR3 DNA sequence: TGTGCCAGTAGTAAACAGAGACAGTCCTACGAGCAGTACTTC.

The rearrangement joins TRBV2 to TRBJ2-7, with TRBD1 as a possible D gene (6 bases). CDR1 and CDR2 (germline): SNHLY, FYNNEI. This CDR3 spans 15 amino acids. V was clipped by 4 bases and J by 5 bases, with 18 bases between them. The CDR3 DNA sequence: TGTGCCAGCAGTGCAGGAGTAACAGGGTTCAACGAGCAGTACTTC. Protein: CASSAGVTGFNEQYF.

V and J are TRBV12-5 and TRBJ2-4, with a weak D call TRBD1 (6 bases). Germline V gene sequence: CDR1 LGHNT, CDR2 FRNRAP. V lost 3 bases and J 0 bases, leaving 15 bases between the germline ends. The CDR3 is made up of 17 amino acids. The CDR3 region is CASGLRQAVVAKNIQYF. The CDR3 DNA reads TGTGCTAGTGGTTTAAGACAGGCCGTCGTAGCCAAAAACATTCAGTACTTC. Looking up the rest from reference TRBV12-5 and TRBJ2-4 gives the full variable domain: DARVTQTPRHKVTEMGQEVTMRCQPILGHNTVFWYRQTMMQGLELLAYFRNRAPLDDSGMPKDRFSAEMPDATLATLKIQPSEPRDSAVYFCASGLRQAVVAKNIQYFGAGTRLSVL.

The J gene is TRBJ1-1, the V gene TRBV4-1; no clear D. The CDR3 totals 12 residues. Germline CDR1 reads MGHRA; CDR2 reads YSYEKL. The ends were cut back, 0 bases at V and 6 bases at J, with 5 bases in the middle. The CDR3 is CASSQEGAEAFF. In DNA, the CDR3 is TGCGCCAGCAGCCAAGAGGGAGCTGAAGCTTTCTTT.

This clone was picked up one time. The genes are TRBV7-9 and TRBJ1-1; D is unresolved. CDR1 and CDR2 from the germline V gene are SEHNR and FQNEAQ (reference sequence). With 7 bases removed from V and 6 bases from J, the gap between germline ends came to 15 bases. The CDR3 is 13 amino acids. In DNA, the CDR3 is TGTGCCAGCAACCGTGCCATTGCGGCTGAAGCTTTCTTT. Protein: CASNRAIAAEAFF.

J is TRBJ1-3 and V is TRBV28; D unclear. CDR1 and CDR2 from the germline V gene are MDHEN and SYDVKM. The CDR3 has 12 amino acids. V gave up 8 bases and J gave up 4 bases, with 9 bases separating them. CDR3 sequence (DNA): TGTGCCAGCCGTTCGGGGGGAAACACCATATATTTT. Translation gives CASRSGGNTIYF.

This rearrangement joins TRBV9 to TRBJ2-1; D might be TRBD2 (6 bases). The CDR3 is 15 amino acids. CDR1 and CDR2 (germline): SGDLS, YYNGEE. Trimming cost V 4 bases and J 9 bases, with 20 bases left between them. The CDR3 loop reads CASSQGEARYGEQFF. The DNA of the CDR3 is TGTGCCAGCAGCCAAGGGGAGGCGCGGTACGGTGAGCAGTTCTTC. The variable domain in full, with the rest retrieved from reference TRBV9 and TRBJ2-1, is DSGVTQTPKHLITATGQRVTLRCSPRSGDLSVYWYQQSLDQGLQFLIQYYNGEERAKGNILERFSAQQFPDLHSELNLSSLELGDSALYFCASSQGEARYGEQFFGPGTRLTVL.

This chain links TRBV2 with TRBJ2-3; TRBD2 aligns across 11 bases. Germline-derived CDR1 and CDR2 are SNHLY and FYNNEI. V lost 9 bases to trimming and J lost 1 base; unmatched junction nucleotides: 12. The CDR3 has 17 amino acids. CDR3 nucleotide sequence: TGTGCCAGTTACCCCCCTACTAGCGGGAGCGGCACAGATACGCAGTATTTT. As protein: CASYPPTSGSGTDTQYF.

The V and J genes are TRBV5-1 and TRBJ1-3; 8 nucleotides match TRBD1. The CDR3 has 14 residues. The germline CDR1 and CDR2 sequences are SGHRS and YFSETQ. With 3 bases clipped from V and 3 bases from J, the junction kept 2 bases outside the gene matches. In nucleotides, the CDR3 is TGCGCCAGCAGCTGGACAGGGCTTGGAAACACCATATATTTT. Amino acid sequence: CASSWTGLGNTIYF.

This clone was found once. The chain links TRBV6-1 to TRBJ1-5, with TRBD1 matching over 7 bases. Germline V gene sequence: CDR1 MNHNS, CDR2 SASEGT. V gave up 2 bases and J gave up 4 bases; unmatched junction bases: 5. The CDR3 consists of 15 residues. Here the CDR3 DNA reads TGTGCCAGCAGTGAATACAGGGGTGAGAATCAGCCCCAGCATTTT. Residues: CASSEYRGENQPQHF.

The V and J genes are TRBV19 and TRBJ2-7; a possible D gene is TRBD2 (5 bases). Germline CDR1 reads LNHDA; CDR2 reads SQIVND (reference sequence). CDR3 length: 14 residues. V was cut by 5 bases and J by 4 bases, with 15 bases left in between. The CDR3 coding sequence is TGTGCCAGTAGTGACCGGGAAACCCAATACGAGCAGTACTTC. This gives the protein CASSDRETQYEQYF.

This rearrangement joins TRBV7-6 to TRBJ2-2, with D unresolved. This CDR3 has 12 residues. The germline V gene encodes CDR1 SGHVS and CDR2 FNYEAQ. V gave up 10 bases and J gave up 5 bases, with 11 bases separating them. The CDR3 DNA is TGTGCCACCCATCGGTTAACCGGGGAGCTGTTTTTT. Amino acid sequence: CATHRLTGELFF.